This T cell receptor beta chain was found in a study of cytomegalovirus exposure and HLA in healthy donors. The method was immunoSEQ multiplex PCR; TCRdb's version includes in-frame clones alone and lacks a portion of them. The sample holds about 360,000 clones; roughly 88% are singletons and the top ten take 0.65% to 0.95%. The V gene end was trimmed by 5 bases and the J gene end by 6 bases; junction bases not matched to a gene: 5. The CDR3 totals 14 residues. From germline, CDR1 is MNHEY and CDR2 SMNVEV (reference sequence). Sequenced input: PBMCs. The sequence derives from a woman under 30 in good health and CMV-seronegative. The V and J genes are TRBV27 and TRBJ2-7; 12 nucleotides line up with TRBD1. CDR3 coding DNA: TGTGCCAGCAGTCCGGGGACAGGGGGCACCGAGCAGTACTTC. Amino acids: CASSPGTGGTEQYF.